This TCR beta chain was sequenced during a study of T cell responses to AZD1222 COVID-19 vaccine. Study-wide results and caveats: At baseline, just 6 or 7 AZD1222 recipients tested seropositive. Increases in Spike-specific TCR breadth and depth were seen after two AZD1222 doses. At 160-218 and 743-854, vaccine-associated CD4 TCRs were dominant, and they spanned spike. Per reports, nearly half of all spike-specific TCRs target regions that are unmutated in variants.

Method: immunoSEQ multiplex PCR; TCRdb's copy keeps in-frame clones and lacks some. The sample lists 110,000 to 150,000 clones; about 94% were seen once. Note on this clone: Its antigen is not identified.

CDR3 size: 16 residues. The sample in question was peripheral blood, obtained on day 0 of AZD1222 vaccination. The receptor was isolated from an adult in good health. The J gene is TRBJ1-1, the V gene TRBV21-1; the table's D call, TRBD1, has no DNA check behind it. TRBV21-1 is labeled a pseudogene. The CDR3 DNA follows: TGTGCCAGCAGCTCATCCGGGACAGGGATGAACACTGAAGCTTTCTTT. It encodes CASSSSGTGMNTEAFF.